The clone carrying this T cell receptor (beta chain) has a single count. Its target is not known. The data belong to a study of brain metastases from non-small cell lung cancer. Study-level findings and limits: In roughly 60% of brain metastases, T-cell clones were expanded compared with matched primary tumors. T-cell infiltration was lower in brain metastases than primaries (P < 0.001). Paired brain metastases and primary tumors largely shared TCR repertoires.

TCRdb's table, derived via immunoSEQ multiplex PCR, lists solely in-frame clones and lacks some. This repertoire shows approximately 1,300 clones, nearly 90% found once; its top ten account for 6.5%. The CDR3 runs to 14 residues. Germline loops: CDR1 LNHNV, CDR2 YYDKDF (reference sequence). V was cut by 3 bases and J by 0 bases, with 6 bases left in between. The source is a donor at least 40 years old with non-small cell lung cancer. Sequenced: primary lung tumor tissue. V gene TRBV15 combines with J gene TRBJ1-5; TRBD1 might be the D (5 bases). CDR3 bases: TGTGCCACCAGCAGGACAGATAGCAATCAGCCCCAGCATTTT. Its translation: CATSRTDSNQPQHF.